A few counts support the clone carrying this T cell receptor (beta chain). The study used a library that attached unique molecular identifiers to individual cDNA molecules. TCRdb recomputed calls from the RACE reads with MiXCR, one row per CDR3 protein. The table has about 140,000 distinct CDR3 sequences, 12% seen once. The source of the sample is a study of human T cells and chemical hapten exposure. Trimming left V 3 bases short and J 6 bases short, with 19 bases between. Looked up from germline, CDR1 is GTSNPN and CDR2 is SVGIG (reference sequence). The CDR3 is 15 amino acids. The time point: patch test 2, 6 weeks after DPC sensitization. Treatment: therapeutic diphenylcyclopropenone sensitization with weekly scalp DPC.

V and J are TRBV30 and TRBJ2-3; D possibly corresponds to TRBD1 (5 bases). This sequence was found in a woman between 50 and 59 years old with alopecia areata. Some clones in this sample may be carry-over from other donors' samples. The material sequenced was whole blood, taken in connection with sensitization to the hapten diphenylcyclopropenone (DPC). The CDR3 here is CAWRGALRVGDTQYF. The CDR3 DNA sequence: TGTGCCTGGAGAGGGGCTCTTCGGGTGGGGGATACGCAGTATTTT.